The clone carrying this T cell receptor (beta chain) has only a few counts. Per the germline V gene, CDR1 is SGHNT and CDR2 is YYREEE (reference sequence). Trimming took off 2 bases at V and 1 base at J, with 12 bases between the two ends. The CDR3 extends over 15 amino acids. The sample is drawn from a study of cytomegalovirus exposure and HLA in healthy donors. Amplification used 60 Vbeta primers and 13 Jbeta primers. The method was immunoSEQ multiplex PCR; TCRdb's version includes in-frame clones alone and lacks a portion of them. The sample lists roughly 200,000 clones; roughly four fifths were seen once.

This TCR was recovered from a man between 25 and 39 years old in good health and CMV-seronegative. The rearrangement uses TRBV5-4 and TRBJ1-1, with a possible D match to TRBD1 (5 bases). Sequencing input: PBMCs. The DNA of the CDR3 is TGTGCCAGCAGCTTCACTTGGGGCGCGAACACTGAAGCTTTCTTT. It encodes CASSFTWGANTEAFF.